The TCR beta chain under discussion was sequenced for a study of T cells in Graves' hyperthyroidism and ophthalmopathy. Study-level results: In blood, most of the thyroid clonotypes expanded above 0.001 were also present. Before onset, by a median of about seven months, the model predicted ophthalmopathy.

Exclusions: uncontrolled infection, other autoimmune disease, pregnancy, lactation. On the basis of clinical symptoms, serum thyroxine and TRAb, thyroid ultrasound and orbital computed tomography, diagnoses were made. There are 11 residues in the CDR3. Germline V CDR1 and CDR2: DFQATT, SNEGSKA (reference sequence). Trimming removed 3 bases at V and 6 bases at J, with 9 bases between. In this sample, this clonotype turned up a few times. Its antigen remains unknown. Authors of the study amplified TCR beta CDR3 regions from RNA transcripts. A set of HTBI primers served as the primers for a first-round RT-PCR of the TCR CDR3. Via MiXCR, TCRdb re-called the multiplex PCR reads, giving one row per CDR3 protein. The sample shows roughly 100,000 distinct CDR3 sequences, around 50% of them seen only once.

The rearrangement joins TRBV20-1 to TRBJ2-7; the D gene could be TRBD1 or TRBD2 (5 bases each). Sequences were obtained from blood. This clonotype originated in a man in his forties or fifties with Graves' hyperthyroidism. The CDR3 coding sequence is TGCAGTGCTAGGGGGGTTAGCGAGCAGTACTTC. The encoded protein is CSARGVSEQYF.